This entry is about one TCR beta chain. What it binds is not known. The data stem from a study of cytomegalovirus exposure and HLA in healthy donors. Study as a whole: The 120 or so validation repertoires matched the 500 to 750 first-cohort repertoires in platform, a later analysis reported. Notes on the study in general: The majority of TCR sequences were rare, yet some public TCRs appeared in many donors.

The donors were members of the validation cohort comprising about 120 subjects, separate from the roughly 700-subject first cohort. The CDR3 covers 14 residues. Per germline, CDR1 SNHLY and CDR2 FYNNEI. Unmatched junction bases numbered 9, after V lost 8 bases and J lost 5 bases. TCRdb's table, derived via immunoSEQ multiplex PCR, lists solely in-frame clones and lacks some. The sample contains some 250,000 clones, nearly 90% of which appear only once. The V gene is TRBV2, the J gene TRBJ2-5; TRBD2 matches at 9 bases. The specimen was PBMCs. The origin of this receptor is a young woman in good health and CMV-seronegative. CDR3 coding DNA: TGTGCCAGCTCCGGGACTAGCTCTTTTGAGACCCAGTACTTC. This encodes CASSGTSSFETQYF.